This T cell receptor beta chain derives from a study of shared clonotypes between healthy human individuals. CD45RO negativity and positive selection for CCR7 defined naive CD8 cells, a population that excluded terminally differentiated effector memory CD45RA+ cells. TCRdb keeps only in-frame clones here, not all; method: immunoSEQ multiplex PCR. The sample holds roughly 2 million clones, 85% to 95% seen once. The receptor comes from a man aged 18 to 30 in good health. The specimen sequenced was naive CD8+ T cells sorted from blood.

In DNA, the CDR3 is TGCGCCAGCAGTGATGGTTCCTTTGGGTCGTCCTCTGGAAACACCATATATTTT. Amino acid sequence: CASSDGSFGSSSGNTIYF. The V call is TRBV10-1, the J call TRBJ1-3; D not certain. This CDR3 has 18 residues. V lost 3 bases to trimming and J lost 0 bases, with 18 bases between them. Germline V gives CDR1 WNHNN, CDR2 SYGVQD (reference sequence).